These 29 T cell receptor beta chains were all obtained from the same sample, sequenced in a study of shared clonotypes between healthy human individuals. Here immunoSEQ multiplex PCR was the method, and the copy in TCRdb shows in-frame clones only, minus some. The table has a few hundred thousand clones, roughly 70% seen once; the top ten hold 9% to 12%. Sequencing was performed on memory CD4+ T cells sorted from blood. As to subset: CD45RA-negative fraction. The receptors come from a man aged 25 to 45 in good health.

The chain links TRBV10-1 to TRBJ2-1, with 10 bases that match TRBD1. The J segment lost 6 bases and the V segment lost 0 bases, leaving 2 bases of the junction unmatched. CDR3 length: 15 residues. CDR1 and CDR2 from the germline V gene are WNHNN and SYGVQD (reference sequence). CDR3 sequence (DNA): TGCGCCAGCAGTGAGTCGACAGGGGGCCGCAATGAGCAGTTCTTC. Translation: CASSESTGGRNEQFF.

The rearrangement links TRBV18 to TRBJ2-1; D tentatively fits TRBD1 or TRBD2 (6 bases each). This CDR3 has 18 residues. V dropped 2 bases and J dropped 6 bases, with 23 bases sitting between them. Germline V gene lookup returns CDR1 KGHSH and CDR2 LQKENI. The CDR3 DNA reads TGTGCCAGCTCACCAGCCGGGGGCCCAGCGGGTAGAATCAATGAGCAGTTCTTC. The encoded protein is CASSPAGGPAGRINEQFF.

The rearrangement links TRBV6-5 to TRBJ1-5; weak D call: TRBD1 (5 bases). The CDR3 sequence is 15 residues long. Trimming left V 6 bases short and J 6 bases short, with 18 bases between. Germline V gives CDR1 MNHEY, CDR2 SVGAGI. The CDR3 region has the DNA TGTGCCAGCAGGAATGGACCGGGCCAGGGTCAGCCCCAGCATTTT. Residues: CASRNGPGQGQPQHF.

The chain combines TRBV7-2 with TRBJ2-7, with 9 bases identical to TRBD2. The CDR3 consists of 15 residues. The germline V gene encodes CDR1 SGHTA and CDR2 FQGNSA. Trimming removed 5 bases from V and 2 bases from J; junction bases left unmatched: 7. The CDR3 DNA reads TGTGCCAGCAGCGTGCATAGCGGGGGCCCCTACGAGCAGTACTTC. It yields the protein CASSVHSGGPYEQYF.

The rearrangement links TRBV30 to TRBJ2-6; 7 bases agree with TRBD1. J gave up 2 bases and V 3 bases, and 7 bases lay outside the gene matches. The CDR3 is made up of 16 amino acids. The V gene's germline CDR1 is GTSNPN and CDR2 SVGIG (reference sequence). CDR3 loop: CAWRATGWAGANVLTF. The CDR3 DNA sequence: TGTGCCTGGAGGGCGACAGGGTGGGCTGGGGCCAACGTCCTGACTTTC.

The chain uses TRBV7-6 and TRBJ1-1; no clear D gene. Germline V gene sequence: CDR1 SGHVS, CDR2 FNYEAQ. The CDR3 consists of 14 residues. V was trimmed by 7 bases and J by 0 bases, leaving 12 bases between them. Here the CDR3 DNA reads TGTGCCAGCATCCCTCTTCGGATGAACACTGAAGCTTTCTTT. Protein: CASIPLRMNTEAFF.

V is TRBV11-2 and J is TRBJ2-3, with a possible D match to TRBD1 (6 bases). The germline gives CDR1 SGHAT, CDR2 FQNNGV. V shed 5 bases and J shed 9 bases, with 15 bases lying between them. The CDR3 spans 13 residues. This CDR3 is CASSPRQAYTQYF. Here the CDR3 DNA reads TGTGCCAGCAGCCCTCGACAGGCGTACACGCAGTATTTT.

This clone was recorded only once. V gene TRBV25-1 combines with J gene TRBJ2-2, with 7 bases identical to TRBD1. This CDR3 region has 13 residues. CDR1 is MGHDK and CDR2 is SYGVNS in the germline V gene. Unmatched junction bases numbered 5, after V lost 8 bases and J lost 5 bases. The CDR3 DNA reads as TGTGCCAGCGTTGACAGGGTGACCGGGGAGCTGTTTTTT. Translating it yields CASVDRVTGELFF.

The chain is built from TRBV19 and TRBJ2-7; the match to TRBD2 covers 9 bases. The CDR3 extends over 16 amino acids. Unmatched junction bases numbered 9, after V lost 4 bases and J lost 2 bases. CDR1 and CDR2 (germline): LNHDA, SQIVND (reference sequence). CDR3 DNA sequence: TGTGCCAGTAGTACCTCTCGACTAGCGGCTCCCTACGAGCAGTACTTC. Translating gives CASSTSRLAAPYEQYF.

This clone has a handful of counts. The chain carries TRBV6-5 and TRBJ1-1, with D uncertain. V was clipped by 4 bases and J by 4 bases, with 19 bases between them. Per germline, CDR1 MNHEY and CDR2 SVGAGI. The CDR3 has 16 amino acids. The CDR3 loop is CASSFIRLGLSTEAFF. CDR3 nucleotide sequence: TGTGCCAGCAGTTTTATCCGGTTAGGGTTGAGCACTGAAGCTTTCTTT.

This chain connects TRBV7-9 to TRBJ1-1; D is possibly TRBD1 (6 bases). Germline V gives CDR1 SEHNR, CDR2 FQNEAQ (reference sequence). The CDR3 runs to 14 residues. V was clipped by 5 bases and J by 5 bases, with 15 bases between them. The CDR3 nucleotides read TGTGCCAGCAGCGGGGGCCCCGGGAGGACTGAAGCTTTCTTT. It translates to CASSGGPGRTEAFF.

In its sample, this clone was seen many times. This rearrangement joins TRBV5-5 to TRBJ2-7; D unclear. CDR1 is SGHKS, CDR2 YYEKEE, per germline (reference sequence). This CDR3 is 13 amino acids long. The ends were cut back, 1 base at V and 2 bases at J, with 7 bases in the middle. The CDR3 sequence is CASSLRAAYEQYF. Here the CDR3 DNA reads TGTGCCAGCAGCTTGAGGGCAGCCTACGAGCAGTACTTC.

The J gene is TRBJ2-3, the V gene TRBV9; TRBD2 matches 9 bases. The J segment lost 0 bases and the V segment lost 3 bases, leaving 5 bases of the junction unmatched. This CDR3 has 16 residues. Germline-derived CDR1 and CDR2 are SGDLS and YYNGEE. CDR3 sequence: CASSAGTSTSTDTQYF. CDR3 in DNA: TGTGCCAGCAGCGCCGGGACTAGCACTAGCACAGATACGCAGTATTTT.

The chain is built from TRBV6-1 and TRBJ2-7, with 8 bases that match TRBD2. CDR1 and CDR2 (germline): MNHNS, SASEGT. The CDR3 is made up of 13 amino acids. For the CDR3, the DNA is TGTGGGATAGGTGCGGGAGGCTCCTACGAGCAGTACTTC. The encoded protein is CGIGAGGSYEQYF.

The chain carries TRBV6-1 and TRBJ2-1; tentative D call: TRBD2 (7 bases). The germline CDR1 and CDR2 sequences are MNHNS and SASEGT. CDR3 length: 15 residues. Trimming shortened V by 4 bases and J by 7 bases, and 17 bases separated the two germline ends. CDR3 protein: CASSGEGVTSNEQFF. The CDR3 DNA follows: TGTGCCAGCAGTGGGGAGGGGGTTACGTCTAATGAGCAGTTCTTC.

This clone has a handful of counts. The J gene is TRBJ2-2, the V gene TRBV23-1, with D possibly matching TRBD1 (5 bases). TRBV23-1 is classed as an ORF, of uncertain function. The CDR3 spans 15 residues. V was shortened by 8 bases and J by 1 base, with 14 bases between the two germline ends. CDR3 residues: CASHYTTGNTGELFF. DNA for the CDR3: TGCGCCAGCCATTACACAACAGGGAACACCGGGGAGCTGTTTTTT.

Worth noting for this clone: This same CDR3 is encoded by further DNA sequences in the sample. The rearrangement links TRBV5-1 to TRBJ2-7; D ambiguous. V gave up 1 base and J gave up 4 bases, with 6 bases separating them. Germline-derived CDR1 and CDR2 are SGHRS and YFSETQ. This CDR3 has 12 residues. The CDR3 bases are TGCGCCAGCAGCTTGTCTGGGTACGAGCAGTACTTC. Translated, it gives CASSLSGYEQYF.

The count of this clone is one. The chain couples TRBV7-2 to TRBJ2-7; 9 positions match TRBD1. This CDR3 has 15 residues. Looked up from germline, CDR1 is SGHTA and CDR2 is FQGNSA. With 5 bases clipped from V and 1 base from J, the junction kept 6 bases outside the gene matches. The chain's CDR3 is CASSTTGGGSYEQYF. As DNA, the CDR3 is TGTGCCAGCAGCACCACAGGGGGCGGGTCCTACGAGCAGTACTTC.

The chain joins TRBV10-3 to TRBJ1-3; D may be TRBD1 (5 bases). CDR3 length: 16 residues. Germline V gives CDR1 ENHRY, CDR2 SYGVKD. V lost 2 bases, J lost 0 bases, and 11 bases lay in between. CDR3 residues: CAISEETAFSGNTIYF. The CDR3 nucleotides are TGTGCCATCAGTGAGGAGACAGCCTTCTCTGGAAACACCATATATTTT.

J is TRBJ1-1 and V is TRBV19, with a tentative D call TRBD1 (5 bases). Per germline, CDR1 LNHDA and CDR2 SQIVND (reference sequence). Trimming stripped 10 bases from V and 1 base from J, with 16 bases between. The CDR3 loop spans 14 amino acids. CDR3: CATEGPLSNTEAFF. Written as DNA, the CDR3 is TGTGCCACTGAGGGACCGTTGTCGAACACTGAAGCTTTCTTT.

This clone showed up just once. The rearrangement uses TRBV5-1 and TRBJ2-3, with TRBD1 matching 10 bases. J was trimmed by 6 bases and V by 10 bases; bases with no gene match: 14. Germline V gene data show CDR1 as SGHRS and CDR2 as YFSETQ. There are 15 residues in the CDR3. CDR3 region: CASSFSGQGYDTQYF. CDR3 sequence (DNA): TGCGCCTCCTCTTTTTCGGGACAGGGGTACGATACGCAGTATTTT.

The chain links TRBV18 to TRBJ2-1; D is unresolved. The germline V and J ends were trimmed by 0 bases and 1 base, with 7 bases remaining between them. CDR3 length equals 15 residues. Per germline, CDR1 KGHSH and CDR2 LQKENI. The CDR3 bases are TGTGCCAGCTCACCACCCCAGCTATCCTACAATGAGCAGTTCTTC. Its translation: CASSPPQLSYNEQFF.

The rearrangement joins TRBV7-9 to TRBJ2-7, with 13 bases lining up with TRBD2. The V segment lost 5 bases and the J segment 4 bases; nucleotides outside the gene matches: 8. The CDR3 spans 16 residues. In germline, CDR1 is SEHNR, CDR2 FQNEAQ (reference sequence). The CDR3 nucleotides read TGTGCCAGCAGCAAAGCGGGGACTAGCGGGAAGTACGAGCAGTACTTC. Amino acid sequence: CASSKAGTSGKYEQYF. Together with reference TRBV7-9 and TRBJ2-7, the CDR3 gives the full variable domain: DTGVSQNPRHKITKRGQNVTFRCDPISEHNRLYWYRQTLGQGPEFLTYFQNEAQLEKSRLLSDRFSAERPKGSFSTLEIQRTEQGDSAMYLCASSKAGTSGKYEQYFGPGTRLTVT.

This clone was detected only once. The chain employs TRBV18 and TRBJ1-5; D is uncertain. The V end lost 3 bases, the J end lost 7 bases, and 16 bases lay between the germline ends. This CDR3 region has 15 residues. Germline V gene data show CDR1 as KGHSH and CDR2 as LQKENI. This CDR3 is CASSPDPAREQPQHF. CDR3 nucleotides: TGTGCCAGCTCACCCGACCCCGCTCGAGAACAGCCCCAGCATTTT.

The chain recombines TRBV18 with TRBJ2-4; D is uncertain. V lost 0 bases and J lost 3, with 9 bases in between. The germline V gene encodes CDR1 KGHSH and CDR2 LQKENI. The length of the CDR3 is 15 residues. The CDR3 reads CASSPPQRLKNIQYF. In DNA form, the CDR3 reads TGTGCCAGCTCACCACCCCAGCGCCTCAAAAACATTCAGTACTTC.

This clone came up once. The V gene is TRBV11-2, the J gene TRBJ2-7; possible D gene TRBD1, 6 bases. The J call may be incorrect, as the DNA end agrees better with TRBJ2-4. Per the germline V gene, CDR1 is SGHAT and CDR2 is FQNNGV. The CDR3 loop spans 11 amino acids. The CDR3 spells CASSSGDIQYF. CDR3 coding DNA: TGTGCCAGCAGCTCAGGGGACATTCAGTACTTC.

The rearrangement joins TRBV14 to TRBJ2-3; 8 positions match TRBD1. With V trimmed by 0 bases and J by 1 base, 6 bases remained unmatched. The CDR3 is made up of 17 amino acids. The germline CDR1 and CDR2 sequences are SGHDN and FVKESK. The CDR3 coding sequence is TGTGCCAGCAGCCAAGATGCTCAGGGGGCCGGCACAGATACGCAGTATTTT. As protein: CASSQDAQGAGTDTQYF.

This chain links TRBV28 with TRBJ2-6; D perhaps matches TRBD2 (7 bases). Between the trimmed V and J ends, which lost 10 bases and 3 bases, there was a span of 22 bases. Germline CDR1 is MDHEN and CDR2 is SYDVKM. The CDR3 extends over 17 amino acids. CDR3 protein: CATHGGGAISGANVLTF. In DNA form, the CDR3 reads TGTGCCACGCACGGTGGGGGGGCGATAAGTGGGGCCAACGTCCTGACTTTC.

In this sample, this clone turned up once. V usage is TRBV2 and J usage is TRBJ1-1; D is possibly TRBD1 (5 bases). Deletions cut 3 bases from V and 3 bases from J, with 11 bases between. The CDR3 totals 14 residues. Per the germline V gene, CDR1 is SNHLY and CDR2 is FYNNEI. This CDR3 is CASSEGGEYTEAFF. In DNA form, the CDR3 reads TGTGCCAGCAGTGAGGGGGGGGAATACACTGAAGCTTTCTTT.